This entry lists 27 T cell receptor beta chains sequenced from one sample in a study of T-cell reconstitution after alpha-beta-depleted transplantation in children listed by TCRdb under 2016. The intended sense of this specimen's treatment or condition label: allogeneic hematopoietic cell transplantation with graft depleted of TCRalphabeta T cells and CD19 B cells. The library was produced with PCR. The instrument given in TCRdb is Illumina HiSeq 2500. TCR library preparation used molecular barcoding, with unique molecular identifiers applied to normalize quantification of the TCRbeta repertoire. TCRdb handled the public reads itself, with Q25 trimming in fastp and clone calling in MiXCR, and kept productive beta chains. A single entry per CDR3 protein holds the most common genes and DNA from its merged rows. This sample comprises around 500,000 distinct CDR3 sequences, 23% of them detected only once. The ten largest clones represent around 14% of the sample.

Here the sequenced sample was PBMCs, mostly from graft donor cells, taken 360 days after TCRalphabeta/CD19-depleted stem cell transplant. The source of these receptors is a boy less than two years old who had a stem cell transplant for acute myeloid leukemia, so the T cells may come from the graft donor.

The V gene is TRBV12-3 or TRBV12-4, the J gene TRBJ1-5; D might be TRBD1 (5 bases). The ends were cut back, 7 bases at V and 6 bases at J, with 13 bases in the middle. The CDR3 is 13 amino acids. CDR3 coding DNA: TGTGCCAGCAACCCGACAGTAGGTCAGCCCCAGCATTTT. Protein sequence: CASNPTVGQPQHF.

V usage is TRBV7-9 and J usage is TRBJ2-1; D is perhaps TRBD1 or TRBD2 (5 bases each). The CDR3 loop spans 14 amino acids. V lost 4 bases to trimming and J lost 5 bases, with 12 bases between them. Per germline, CDR1 SEHNR and CDR2 FQNEAQ (reference sequence). As DNA, the CDR3 is TGTGCCAGCAGCTACGAGTGGGACCACAATGAGCAGTTCTTC. It specifies CASSYEWDHNEQFF.

This clonotype was seen ten or more times. The CDR3, as DNA: TGTGCCATCAGTGAAGAGGGAGTTTGGGATGAAGCTTTCTTT. Protein sequence: CAISEEGVWDEAFF. The chain recombines TRBV10-3 with TRBJ1-1; D uncertain. Deletions cut 3 bases from V and 7 bases from J, with 15 bases between. Germline CDR1 is ENHRY and CDR2 is SYGVKD. The CDR3 loop spans 14 amino acids.

This chain connects TRBV7-9 to TRBJ2-6; D gene unclear. Per the germline V gene, CDR1 is SEHNR and CDR2 is FQNEAQ (reference sequence). This CDR3 comprises 16 residues. The V and J ends lost 5 bases and 0 bases respectively, with 11 bases between them. CDR3 in DNA: TGTGCCAGCAGCCCTTTGGTGGGCTCTGGGGCCAACGTCCTGACTTTC. It specifies CASSPLVGSGANVLTF.

The genes are TRBV7-8 and TRBJ1-3; D remains unclear. The germline CDR1 and CDR2 sequences are SGHVS and FQNEAQ. Trimming stripped 2 bases from V and 2 bases from J, with 16 bases between. The CDR3 runs to 17 residues. CDR3 residues: CASSLSPGSIPGNTIYF. DNA for the CDR3: TGTGCCAGCAGCTTAAGTCCGGGTTCCATACCTGGAAACACCATATATTTT.

The J gene is TRBJ2-1, the V gene TRBV27; 9 nucleotides line up with TRBD2. CDR3 size: 15 residues. The junction had 9 bases not matched to a gene; V was cut back by 2 bases and J by 10 bases. Germline CDR1 and CDR2: MNHEY and SMNVEV (reference sequence). This CDR3 reads CASSLPGTSLYEQFF. As DNA, the CDR3 is TGTGCCAGCAGTTTACCCGGGACTAGCTTATACGAGCAGTTCTTC.

CDR3 region: CASSDPGEWKTQYF. CDR3 bases: TGTGCCAGCAGTGACCCCGGGGAATGGAAGACCCAGTACTTC. The V gene is TRBV6-4, the J gene TRBJ2-5; tentative D call: TRBD2 (5 bases). Trimming left V 2 bases short and J 6 bases short, with 13 bases between. There are 14 residues in the CDR3. Per the germline V gene, CDR1 is MRHNA and CDR2 is SNTAGT.

The rearrangement uses TRBV25-1 and TRBJ2-7; D possibly corresponds to TRBD2 (5 bases). The length of the CDR3 is 14 residues. Germline CDR1 is MGHDK and CDR2 is SYGVNS. Trimming shortened V by 6 bases and J by 0 bases, and 12 bases separated the two germline ends. The CDR3, as DNA: TGTGCCAGCAGCCCCGGACTGGTCTCCTACGAGCAGTACTTC. This sequence encodes CASSPGLVSYEQYF.

Many counts were recorded for this clonotype. This chain uses TRBV7-2 with TRBJ2-6; D not resolved. Germline loops: CDR1 SGHTA, CDR2 FQGNSA. Trimming took off 5 bases at V and 0 bases at J, with 14 bases between the two ends. This CDR3 has 17 residues. The CDR3 bases are TGTGCCAGCAGCCTAAACCCGCAGTCCTCTGGGGCCAACGTCCTGACTTTC. Amino acid sequence: CASSLNPQSSGANVLTF.

The chain links TRBV20-1 to TRBJ2-7, with unresolved D. Germline V CDR1 and CDR2: DFQATT, SNEGSKA (reference sequence). The V gene lost 2 bases and the J gene lost 1 base, with 6 bases spanning the gap. This CDR3 comprises 12 residues. The CDR3 loop is CSARPDSYEQYV. CDR3 bases: TGCAGTGCTAGACCCGATTCCTACGAGCAGTACGTC.

This chain joins TRBV12-3 or TRBV12-4 and TRBJ1-3, with D hard to call. The CDR3 totals 14 residues. Trimming removed 7 bases at V and 4 bases at J, with 14 bases between. This chain's CDR3 is CASTSSAEGNTIYF. CDR3 DNA sequence: TGTGCCAGCACTTCTTCGGCTGAGGGAAACACCATATATTTT.

This clonotype was seen repeatedly, ten times or more. V gene TRBV18 combines with J gene TRBJ2-5; TRBD2 matches at 7 bases. The CDR3 extends over 13 amino acids. V lost 8 bases, J lost 5 bases, and 8 bases stayed unmatched. Germline CDR1 reads KGHSH; CDR2 reads LQKENI. CDR3 region: CASSPQGGETQYF. For the CDR3, the DNA is TGTGCCAGCAGTCCGCAGGGAGGGGAGACCCAGTACTTC.

The chain employs TRBV7-6 and TRBJ2-6; D gene uncertain. Germline CDR1 and CDR2: SGHVS and FNYEAQ. Trimming left V 4 bases short and J 0 bases short, with 10 bases between. The CDR3 loop spans 16 amino acids. The CDR3 bases are TGTGCCAGCAGCTCGTTACACAGCTCTGGGGCCAACGTCCTGACTTTC. This sequence encodes CASSSLHSSGANVLTF.

This clonotype was seen ten or more times. The chain is built from TRBV5-1 and TRBJ2-5; 7 nucleotides match TRBD2. V lost 5 bases to trimming and J lost 0 bases; unmatched junction nucleotides: 1. There are 13 residues in the CDR3. From germline, CDR1 is SGHRS and CDR2 YFSETQ. CDR3 protein: CASRLAYQETQYF. The CDR3 DNA reads TGCGCCAGCAGACTAGCGTACCAAGAGACCCAGTACTTC.

This chain joins TRBV25-1 and TRBJ1-2, with D unclear. The germline V gene has CDR1 MGHDK and CDR2 SYGVNS. The CDR3 loop spans 13 amino acids. With 5 bases removed from V and 0 bases from J, the gap between germline ends came to 7 bases. This CDR3 is CASSTHANYGYTF. The CDR3 region has the DNA TGTGCCAGCAGTACACACGCTAACTATGGCTACACCTTC.

The sample holds one count of this clonotype. The DNA of the CDR3 is TGCGCCAGCAGCAGTCGAGTGGGACAGCTGGCCTACGAGCAGTACTTC. This encodes CASSSRVGQLAYEQYF. This chain links TRBV4-3 with TRBJ2-7, with TRBD1 matching 7 bases. Trimming cost V 5 bases and J 2 bases; bases outside gene matches: 12. CDR1 and CDR2 (germline): LGHNA, YSLEER. The CDR3 is made up of 16 amino acids.

CDR3 residues: CASSRTERPTSSGANVLTF. In nucleotides, the CDR3 is TGTGCCAGCAGCCGAACAGAGAGGCCCACATCCTCTGGGGCCAACGTCCTGACTTTC. The rearrangement uses TRBV6-1 and TRBJ2-6; D gene uncertain. Germline CDR1 is MNHNS and CDR2 is SASEGT. This CDR3 comprises 19 residues. Trimming stripped 6 bases from V and 0 bases from J, with 21 bases between.

This clonotype was counted a few times. The chain has TRBV20-1 and TRBJ2-3; 9 positions match TRBD1. Trimming took 1 base from V and 2 from J; bases not matched to a gene: 7. The CDR3 extends over 16 amino acids. Per the germline V gene, CDR1 is DFQATT and CDR2 is SNEGSKA (reference sequence). CDR3 residues: CSARGYGQGTTDTQYF. CDR3 in DNA: TGCAGTGCTAGAGGGTACGGACAGGGGACCACAGATACGCAGTATTTT.

This clonotype has at least ten counts. The chain uses TRBV2 and TRBJ2-7; D may be TRBD1 (5 bases). V was pared by 7 bases and J by 2 bases, with 6 bases between. From germline, CDR1 is SNHLY and CDR2 FYNNEI. This CDR3 region has 11 residues. The CDR3 sequence: CASKGAYEQYV. The CDR3 DNA is TGTGCCAGCAAAGGGGCCTACGAGCAGTACGTC.

DNA for the CDR3: TGCAGCGTAAAAGAGACAGGGACTGGCTATGGCTACACCTTC. Translation: CSVKETGTGYGYTF. V usage is TRBV29-1 and J usage is TRBJ1-2, with 7 bases matching TRBD1. The germline gives CDR1 SQVTM, CDR2 ANQGSEA. This CDR3 contains 14 residues. Trimming at V came to 6 bases and at J to 4 bases, leaving 11 bases not matched to a gene.

This clonotype was seen repeatedly, ten times or more. The V and J genes are TRBV5-5 and TRBJ2-1; D not resolved. The CDR3 totals 15 residues. The germline CDR1 and CDR2 sequences are SGHKS and YYEKEE (reference sequence). Trimming took 0 bases from V and 3 from J, leaving 10 bases between them. CDR3 in amino acids: CASSLDGWGYNEQFF. The CDR3 region has the DNA TGTGCCAGCAGCTTGGACGGATGGGGCTACAATGAGCAGTTCTTC.

The chain carries TRBV6-1 and TRBJ2-1; 8 bases align to TRBD2. The junction had 5 bases not matched to a gene; V was cut back by 6 bases and J by 7 bases. This CDR3 has 13 residues. CDR1 is MNHNS, CDR2 SASEGT, per germline. The CDR3, as DNA: TGTGCCAGCAGGGGACTAGTTTTGAATGAGCAGTTCTTC. It is translated as CASRGLVLNEQFF.

The V gene is TRBV12-3 or TRBV12-4, the J gene TRBJ2-3; 10 bases line up with TRBD2. V lost 6 bases, J lost 3 bases, and 9 bases stayed unmatched. CDR3 length: 16 amino acids. Here the CDR3 reads CASRWTSGTTTDTQYF. CDR3 in DNA: TGTGCCAGCAGATGGACTAGCGGAACCACTACAGATACGCAGTATTTT.

This clonotype was observed at least ten times. The V call is TRBV29-1, the J call TRBJ1-2, with a weak D call TRBD1 (5 bases). Trimming took off 6 bases at V and 5 bases at J, with 19 bases between the two ends. Germline loops: CDR1 SQVTM, CDR2 ANQGSEA. The CDR3 spans 14 residues. The CDR3 DNA follows: TGCAGCGTCCCCACTCTGGGCCCAGGGTATGGCTACACCTTC. Residues: CSVPTLGPGYGYTF.

With regard to this clonotype: As the CDR3 is not closed by the conserved phenylalanine or tryptophan, this likely results from a read error. V usage is TRBV30 and J usage is TRBJ1-2; D possibly corresponds to TRBD1 (6 bases). V lost 3 bases and J 2 bases, leaving 10 bases between the germline ends. Germline-derived CDR1 and CDR2 are GTSNPN and SVGIG (reference sequence). The CDR3 covers 13 residues. The CDR3: CAWRQGENYGYTI. Written as DNA, the CDR3 is TGTGCCTGGAGACAGGGAGAGAACTATGGCTACACCATC.

The sample holds many counts of this clonotype. The CDR3, as DNA: TGTGCCAGCAGCTGGCGACTAGCGGGGGGCACAGATACGCAGTATTTT. It encodes CASSWRLAGGTDTQYF. The chain links TRBV28 to TRBJ2-3; TRBD2 agrees at 12 bases. This CDR3 is 16 amino acids long. V was pared by 6 bases and J by 1 base, with 5 bases of the junction left unmatched. The germline CDR1 and CDR2 sequences are MDHEN and SYDVKM.

This sequence joins TRBV7-9 and TRBJ2-1, with D maybe TRBD2 (6 bases). V lost 5 bases to trimming and J lost 7 bases, with 21 bases between them. Germline V gives CDR1 SEHNR, CDR2 FQNEAQ (reference sequence). The CDR3 totals 16 residues. The CDR3 is CASSPGERSGPNEQFF. The CDR3 DNA follows: TGTGCCAGCAGCCCGGGGGAGAGGAGCGGCCCAAATGAGCAGTTCTTC.